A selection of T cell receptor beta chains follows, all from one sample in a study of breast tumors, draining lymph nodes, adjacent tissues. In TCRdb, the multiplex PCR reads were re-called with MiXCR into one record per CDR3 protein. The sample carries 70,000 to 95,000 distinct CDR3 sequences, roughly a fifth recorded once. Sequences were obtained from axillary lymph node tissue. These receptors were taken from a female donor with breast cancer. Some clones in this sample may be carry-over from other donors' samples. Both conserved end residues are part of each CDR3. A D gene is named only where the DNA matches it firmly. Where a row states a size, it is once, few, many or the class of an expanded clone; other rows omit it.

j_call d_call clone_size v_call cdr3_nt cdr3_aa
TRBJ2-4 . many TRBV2 TGTGCCAGCAGTGAAGAGGGGCCTATAGCCAAAAACATTCAGTACTTC CASSEEGPIAKNIQYF
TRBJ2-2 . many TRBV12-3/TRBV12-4 TGTGCCAGCAGCTACACCGGGACAACGAACACCGGGGAGCTGTTTTTT CASSYTGTTNTGELFF
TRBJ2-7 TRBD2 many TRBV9 TGTGCCAGCAGCCCCGGGGCTAGCGGTTACGAGCAGTACTTC CASSPGASGYEQYF
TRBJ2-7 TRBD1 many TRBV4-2 TGTGCCAGCAGCCCAGCGGACAGGGGTTTTATATACGAGCAGTACTTC CASSPADRGFIYEQYF
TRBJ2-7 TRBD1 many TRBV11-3 TGTGCCAGCAGTTCCGGGACAGTCAACGAGCAGTACTTC CASSSGTVNEQYF
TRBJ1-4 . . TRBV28 TGTGCCAGCTCCGACAGGGAAAAACTGTTTTTT CASSDREKLFF
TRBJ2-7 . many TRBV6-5 TGTGCCAGCAGTTACACCTGGACTAACACCGAGCAGTACTTC CASSYTWTNTEQYF
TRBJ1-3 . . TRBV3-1 TGTGCCAGCAGCCAAGTTTATCGTCGGGAGGCTGGAAACACCATATATTTT CASSQVYRREAGNTIYF
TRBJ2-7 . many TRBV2 TGTGCCAGCAGTGAACGGCAGTCGCTGGCCTACGAGCAGTACTTC CASSERQSLAYEQYF
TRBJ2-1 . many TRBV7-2 TGTGCCAGCAGCTTAGAACTGAGCTCCTACAATGAGCAGTTCTTC CASSLELSSYNEQFF
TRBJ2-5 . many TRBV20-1 TGCAGTGCTAGAGATGGCGCGGGCAACCAAGAGACCCAGTACTTC CSARDGAGNQETQYF
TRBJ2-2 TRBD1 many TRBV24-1 TGTGCCACCAGTTGGGGGACAGTGAACACCGGGGAGCTGTTTTTT CATSWGTVNTGELFF
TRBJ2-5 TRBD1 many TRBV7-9 TGTGCCAGCAGCTTATTTGGGGACAGGGCAGAGACCCAGTACTTC CASSLFGDRAETQYF
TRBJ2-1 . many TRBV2 TGTGCCAGCAACTTTGAGGCGAGCGGTGAGCAGTTCTTC CASNFEASGEQFF
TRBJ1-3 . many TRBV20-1 TGCAGTGCTAGAGATTTTGCGGGGGAGTCTGGAAACACCATATATTTT CSARDFAGESGNTIYF
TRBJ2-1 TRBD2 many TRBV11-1 TGTGCCAGCAGCTTATTGGGACTAGCGGTCGGGGGTGAGCAGTTCTTC CASSLLGLAVGGEQFF
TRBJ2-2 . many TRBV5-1 TGCGCCAGCAGCATCAGGGGAGTTGCCGGGGAGCTGTTTTTT CASSIRGVAGELFF
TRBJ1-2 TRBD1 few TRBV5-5 TGTGCCAGCCATACAGGAAGGGGGCATGGCTACACCTTC CASHTGRGHGYTF
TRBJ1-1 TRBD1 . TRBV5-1 TGCGCCAGCAGCCCCGACTCACAGGGGGCCACTGAAGCTTTCTTT CASSPDSQGATEAFF
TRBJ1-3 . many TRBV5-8 TGTGCCAGCAGCTTGAGCCCTCACTCTGGAAACACCATATATTTT CASSLSPHSGNTIYF